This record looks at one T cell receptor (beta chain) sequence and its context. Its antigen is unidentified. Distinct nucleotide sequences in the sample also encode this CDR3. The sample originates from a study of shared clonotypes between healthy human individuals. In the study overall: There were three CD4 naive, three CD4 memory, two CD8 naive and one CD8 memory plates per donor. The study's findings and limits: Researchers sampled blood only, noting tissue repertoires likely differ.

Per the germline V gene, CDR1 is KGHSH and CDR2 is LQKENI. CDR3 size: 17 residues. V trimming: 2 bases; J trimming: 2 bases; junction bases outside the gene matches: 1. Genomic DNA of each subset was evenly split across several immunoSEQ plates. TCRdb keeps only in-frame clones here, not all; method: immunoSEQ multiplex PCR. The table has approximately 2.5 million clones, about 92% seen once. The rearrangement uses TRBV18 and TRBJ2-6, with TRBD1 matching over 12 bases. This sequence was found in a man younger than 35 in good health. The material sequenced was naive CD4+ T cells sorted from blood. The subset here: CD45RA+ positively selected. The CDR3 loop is CASSPGTGGTGANVLTF. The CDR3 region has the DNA TGTGCCAGCTCACCAGGGACAGGGGGCACTGGGGCCAACGTCCTGACTTTC. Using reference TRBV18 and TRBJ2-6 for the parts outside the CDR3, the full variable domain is NAGVMQNPRHLVRRRGQEARLRCSPMKGHSHVYWYRQLPEEGLKFMVYLQKENIIDESGMPKERFSAEFPKEGPSILRIQQVVRGDSAAYFCASSPGTGGTGANVLTFGAGSRLTVL.